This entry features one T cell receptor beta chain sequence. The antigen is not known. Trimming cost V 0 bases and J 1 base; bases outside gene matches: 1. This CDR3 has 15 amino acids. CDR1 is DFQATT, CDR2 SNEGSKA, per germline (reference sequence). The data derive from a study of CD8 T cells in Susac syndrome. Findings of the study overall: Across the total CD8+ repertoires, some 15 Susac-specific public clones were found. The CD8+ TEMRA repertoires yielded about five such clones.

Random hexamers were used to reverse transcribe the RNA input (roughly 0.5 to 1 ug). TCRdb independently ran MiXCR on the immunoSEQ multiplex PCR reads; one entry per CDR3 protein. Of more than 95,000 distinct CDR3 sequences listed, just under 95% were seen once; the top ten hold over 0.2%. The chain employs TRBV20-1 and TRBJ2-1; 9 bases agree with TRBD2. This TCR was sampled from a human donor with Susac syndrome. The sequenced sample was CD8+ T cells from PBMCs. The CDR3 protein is CSAREAGGSYNEQFF. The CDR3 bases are TGCAGTGCTAGAGAGGCGGGGGGGTCCTACAATGAGCAGTTCTTC.